This T cell receptor (beta chain) was obtained from a study of immune evolution from preneoplasia to lung adenocarcinoma. Study results and limitations: Later-stage lesions appeared to have more T cells, more diversity, less clonality.

There are a few counts of this clone. Its antigen remains unidentified. Sequencing used immunoSEQ multiplex PCR; TCRdb keeps in-frame clones, though not all of them. The repertoire holds some 4,500 clones, with 60% to 80% as singletons. This CDR3 region has 13 residues. From germline, CDR1 is SGDLS and CDR2 YYNGEE. V gave up 4 bases and J gave up 4 bases, with 9 bases separating them. H&E slides confirmed each diagnosis, reviewed by two pathologists independently. Sequencing was performed on FFPE minimally invasive lung adenocarcinoma tissue. The TCR comes from a person aged 55-85 years with lung adenocarcinoma. This chain connects TRBV9 to TRBJ2-1; D is uncertain. The CDR3 DNA sequence: TGTGCCAGCAGCCCGTCGCTGTACAATGAGCAGTTCTTC. This translates into CASSPSLYNEQFF.